One sample yielded the 3 T cell receptor beta chains listed below, sequenced in a study of cytomegalovirus exposure and HLA in healthy donors. 60 Vbeta and 13 Jbeta primers were used in PCR. Sequencing used immunoSEQ multiplex PCR; TCRdb keeps in-frame clones, though not all of them. The top ten hold less than 15% of the sample, which has roughly 110,000 clones, 76% seen once. The sequencing sample was made of PBMCs. These receptors all stem from a middle-aged woman in good health and CMV-seropositive.

This chain connects TRBV2 to TRBJ1-5, with D possibly TRBD1 on 5 matching bases. CDR1 and CDR2 from the germline V gene are SNHLY and FYNNEI. CDR3 size: 15 residues. V dropped 4 bases and J dropped 2 bases, with 12 bases sitting between them. CDR3 DNA sequence: TGTGCCAGCAGTGCGGCAGGGAAGGGCAATCAGCCCCAGCATTTT. It encodes CASSAAGKGNQPQHF.

The chain carries TRBV4-1 and TRBJ2-1; 11 bases map to TRBD1. This CDR3 comprises 19 residues. CDR1 is MGHRA and CDR2 is YSYEKL in the germline V gene. V was pared by 0 bases and J by 4 bases, with 11 bases of the junction left unmatched. The CDR3 coding sequence is TGCGCCAGCAGCCAAGATCCTTCAGTAGGACAGGGGGCTTACAATGAGCAGTTCTTC. Its protein is CASSQDPSVGQGAYNEQFF.

V is TRBV11-2 and J is TRBJ2-1; tentative D call: TRBD1 (5 bases). V lost 8 bases and J lost 9, with 11 bases in between. Germline V gives CDR1 SGHAT, CDR2 FQNNGV. This CDR3 is built from 11 residues. This chain's CDR3 is CASRPGIEQFF. The CDR3 nucleotides are TGTGCCAGCCGGCCAGGGATTGAGCAGTTCTTC.